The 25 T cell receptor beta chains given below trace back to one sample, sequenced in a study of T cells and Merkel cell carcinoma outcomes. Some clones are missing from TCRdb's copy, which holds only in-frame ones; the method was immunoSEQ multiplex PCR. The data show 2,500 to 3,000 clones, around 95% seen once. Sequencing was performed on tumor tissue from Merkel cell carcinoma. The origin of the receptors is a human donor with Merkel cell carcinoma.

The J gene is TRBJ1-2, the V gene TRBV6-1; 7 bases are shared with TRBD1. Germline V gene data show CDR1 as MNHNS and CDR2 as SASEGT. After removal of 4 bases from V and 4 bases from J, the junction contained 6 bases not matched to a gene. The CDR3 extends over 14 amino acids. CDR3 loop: CASSVSRGVYGYTF. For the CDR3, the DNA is TGTGCCAGCAGTGTAAGCAGGGGGGTCTATGGCTACACCTTC.

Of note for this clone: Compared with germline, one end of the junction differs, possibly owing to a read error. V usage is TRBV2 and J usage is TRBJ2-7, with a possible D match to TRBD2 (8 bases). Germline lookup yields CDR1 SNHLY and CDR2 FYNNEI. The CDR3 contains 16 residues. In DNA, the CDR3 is TGTGCCAGCAGGAGGGGGCGGAGCGGGGGCTCCTACGAACAGTACTTC. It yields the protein CASRRGRSGGSYEQYF.

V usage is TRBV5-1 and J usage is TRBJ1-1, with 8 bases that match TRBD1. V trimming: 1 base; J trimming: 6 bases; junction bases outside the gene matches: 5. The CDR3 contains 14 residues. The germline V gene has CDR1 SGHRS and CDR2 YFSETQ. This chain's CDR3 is CASSLQGASPEAFF. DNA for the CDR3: TGCGCCAGCAGCTTGCAGGGGGCAAGCCCTGAAGCTTTCTTT.

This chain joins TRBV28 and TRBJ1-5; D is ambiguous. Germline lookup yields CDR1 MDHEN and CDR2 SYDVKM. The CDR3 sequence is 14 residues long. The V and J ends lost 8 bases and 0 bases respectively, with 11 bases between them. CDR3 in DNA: TGTGCCAGCGCTTTTCGATATAGCAATCAGCCCCAGCATTTT. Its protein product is CASAFRYSNQPQHF.

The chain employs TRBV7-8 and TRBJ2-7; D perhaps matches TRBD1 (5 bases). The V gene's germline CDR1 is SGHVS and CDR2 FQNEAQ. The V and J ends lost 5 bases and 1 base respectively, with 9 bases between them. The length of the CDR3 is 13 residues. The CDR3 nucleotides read TGTGCCAGCAGCCCAAGGGGTTCCTACGAGCAGTACTTC. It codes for CASSPRGSYEQYF.

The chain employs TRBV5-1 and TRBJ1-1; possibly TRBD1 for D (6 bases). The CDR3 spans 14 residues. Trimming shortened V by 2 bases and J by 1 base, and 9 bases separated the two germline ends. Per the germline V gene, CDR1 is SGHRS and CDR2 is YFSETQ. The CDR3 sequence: CASSLQTGNTEAFF. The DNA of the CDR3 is TGCGCCAGCAGCTTACAGACAGGGAACACTGAAGCTTTCTTT. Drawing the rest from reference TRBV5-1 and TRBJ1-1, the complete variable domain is KAGVTQTPRYLIKTRGQQVTLSCSPISGHRSVSWYQQTPGQGLQFLFEYFSETQRNKGNFPGRFSGRQFSNSRSEMNVSTLELGDSALYLCASSLQTGNTEAFFGQGTRLTVV.

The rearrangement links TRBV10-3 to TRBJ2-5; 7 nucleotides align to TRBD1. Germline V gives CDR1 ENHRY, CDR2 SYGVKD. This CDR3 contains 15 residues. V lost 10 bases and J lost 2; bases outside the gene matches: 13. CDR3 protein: CATDRTGTEQETQYF. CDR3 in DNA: TGTGCCACCGACCGTACCGGGACAGAACAAGAGACCCAGTACTTC.

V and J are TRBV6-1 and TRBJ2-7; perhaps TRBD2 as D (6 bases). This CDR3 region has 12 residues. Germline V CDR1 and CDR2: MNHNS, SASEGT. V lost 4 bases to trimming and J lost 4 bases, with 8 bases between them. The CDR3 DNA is TGTGCCAGCAGTGTGGGACTTTACGAGCAGTACTTC. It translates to CASSVGLYEQYF.

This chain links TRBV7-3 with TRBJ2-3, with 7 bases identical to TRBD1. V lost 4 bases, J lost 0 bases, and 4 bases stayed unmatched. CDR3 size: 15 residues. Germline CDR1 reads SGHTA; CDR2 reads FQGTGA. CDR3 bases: TGTGCCAGCAGCTCAACGGGACAGAGCACAGATACGCAGTATTTT. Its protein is CASSSTGQSTDTQYF.

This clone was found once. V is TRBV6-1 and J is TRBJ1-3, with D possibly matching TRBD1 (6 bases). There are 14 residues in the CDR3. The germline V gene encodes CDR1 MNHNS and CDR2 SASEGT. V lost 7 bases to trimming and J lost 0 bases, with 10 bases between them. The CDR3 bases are TGTGCCAGCACCGAGGGGGGCTCTGGAAACACCATATATTTT. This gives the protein CASTEGGSGNTIYF.

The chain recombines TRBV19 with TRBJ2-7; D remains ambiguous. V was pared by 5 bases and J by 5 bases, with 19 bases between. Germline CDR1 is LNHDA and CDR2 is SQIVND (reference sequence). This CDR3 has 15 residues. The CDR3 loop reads CASSLAGRRLDEQYF. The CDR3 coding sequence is TGTGCCAGTAGTCTCGCCGGGCGACGTCTGGACGAGCAGTACTTC.

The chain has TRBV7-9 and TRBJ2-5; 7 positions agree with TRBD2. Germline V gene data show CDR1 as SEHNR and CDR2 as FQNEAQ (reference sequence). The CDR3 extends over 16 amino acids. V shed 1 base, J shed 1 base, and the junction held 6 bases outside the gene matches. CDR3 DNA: TGTGCCAGCAGCTTAGTGGGGAGGGGCCCCCAAGAGACCCAGTACTTC. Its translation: CASSLVGRGPQETQYF.

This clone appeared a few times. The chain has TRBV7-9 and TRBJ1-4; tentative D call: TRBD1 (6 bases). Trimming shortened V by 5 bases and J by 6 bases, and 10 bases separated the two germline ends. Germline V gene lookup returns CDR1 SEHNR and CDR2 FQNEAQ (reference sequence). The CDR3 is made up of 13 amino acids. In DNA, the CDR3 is TGTGCCAGCAGCGTGCCAGGGGATGAAAAACTGTTTTTT. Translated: CASSVPGDEKLFF. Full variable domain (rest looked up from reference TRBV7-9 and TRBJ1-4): DTGVSQNPRHKITKRGQNVTFRCDPISEHNRLYWYRQTLGQGPEFLTYFQNEAQLEKSRLLSDRFSAERPKGSFSTLEIQRTEQGDSAMYLCASSVPGDEKLFFGSGTQLSVL.

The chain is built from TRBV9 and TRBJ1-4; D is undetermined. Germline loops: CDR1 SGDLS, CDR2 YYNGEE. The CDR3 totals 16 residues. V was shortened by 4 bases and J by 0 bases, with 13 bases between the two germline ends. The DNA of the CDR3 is TGTGCCAGCAGCTCCGGACGGCGTGCAACTAATGAAAAACTGTTTTTT. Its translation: CASSSGRRATNEKLFF.

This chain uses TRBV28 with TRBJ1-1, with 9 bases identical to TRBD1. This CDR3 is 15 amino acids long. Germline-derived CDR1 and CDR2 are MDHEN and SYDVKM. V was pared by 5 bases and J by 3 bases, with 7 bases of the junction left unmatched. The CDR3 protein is CASSPQGAGDTEAFF. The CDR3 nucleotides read TGTGCCAGCAGTCCACAGGGGGCAGGGGACACTGAAGCTTTCTTT.

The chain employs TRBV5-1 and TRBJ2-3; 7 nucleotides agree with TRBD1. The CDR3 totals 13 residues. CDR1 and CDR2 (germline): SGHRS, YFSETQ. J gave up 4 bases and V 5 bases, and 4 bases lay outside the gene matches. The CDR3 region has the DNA TGCGCCAGCAGTTACGACAGGGCAGATACGCAGTATTTT. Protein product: CASSYDRADTQYF.

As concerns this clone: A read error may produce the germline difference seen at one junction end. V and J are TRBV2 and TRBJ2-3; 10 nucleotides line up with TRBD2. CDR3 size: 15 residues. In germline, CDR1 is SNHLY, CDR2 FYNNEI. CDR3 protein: CASSVIAGGTDTQYF. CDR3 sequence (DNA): TGTGCCAGCAGTGTGATAGCGGGGGGCACCGATACGCAGTATTTT.

CDR3: CASSPGFRANVLTF. In nucleotides, the CDR3 is TGTGCCAGTAGTCCTGGTTTCAGGGCCAACGTCCTGACTTTC. The chain employs TRBV19 and TRBJ2-6; D ambiguous. CDR3 size: 14 residues. Between the trimmed V and J ends, which lost 5 bases and 5 bases, there was a span of 10 bases. CDR1 and CDR2 from the germline V gene are LNHDA and SQIVND (reference sequence).

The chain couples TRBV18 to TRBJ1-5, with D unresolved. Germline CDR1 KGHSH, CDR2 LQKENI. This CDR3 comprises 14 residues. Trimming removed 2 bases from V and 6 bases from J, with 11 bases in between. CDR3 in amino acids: CASSPGREAQPQHF. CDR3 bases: TGTGCCAGCTCACCAGGGCGAGAGGCTCAGCCCCAGCATTTT.

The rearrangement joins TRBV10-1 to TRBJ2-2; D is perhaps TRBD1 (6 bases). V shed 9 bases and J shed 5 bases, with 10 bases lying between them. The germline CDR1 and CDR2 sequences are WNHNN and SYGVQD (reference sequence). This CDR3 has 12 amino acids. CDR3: CASYRVTGELFF. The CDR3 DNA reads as TGCGCCAGTTACAGGGTGACCGGGGAGCTGTTTTTT.

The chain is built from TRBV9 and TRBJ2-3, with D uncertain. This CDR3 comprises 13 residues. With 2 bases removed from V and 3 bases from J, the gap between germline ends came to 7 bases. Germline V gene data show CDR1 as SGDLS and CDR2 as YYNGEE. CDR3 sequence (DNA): TGTGCCAGCAGCGTGGCCGCAACAGATACGCAGTATTTT. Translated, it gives CASSVAATDTQYF. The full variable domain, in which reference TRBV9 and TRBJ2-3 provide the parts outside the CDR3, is DSGVTQTPKHLITATGQRVTLRCSPRSGDLSVYWYQQSLDQGLQFLIQYYNGEERAKGNILERFSAQQFPDLHSELNLSSLELGDSALYFCASSVAATDTQYFGPGTRLTVL.

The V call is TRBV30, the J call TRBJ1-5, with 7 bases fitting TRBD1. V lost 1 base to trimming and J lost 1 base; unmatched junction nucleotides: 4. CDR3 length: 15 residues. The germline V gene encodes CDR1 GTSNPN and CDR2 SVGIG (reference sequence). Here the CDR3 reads CAWSGGQESNQPQHF. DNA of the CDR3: TGTGCCTGGAGTGGAGGACAGGAGAGCAATCAGCCCCAGCATTTT.

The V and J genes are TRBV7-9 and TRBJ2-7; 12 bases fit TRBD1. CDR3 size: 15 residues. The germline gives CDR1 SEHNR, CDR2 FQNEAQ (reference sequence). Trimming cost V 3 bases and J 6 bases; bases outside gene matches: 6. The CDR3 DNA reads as TGTGCCAGCAGCTTCACACCGGGACAGGGGGCCGAGCAGTACTTC. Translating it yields CASSFTPGQGAEQYF.

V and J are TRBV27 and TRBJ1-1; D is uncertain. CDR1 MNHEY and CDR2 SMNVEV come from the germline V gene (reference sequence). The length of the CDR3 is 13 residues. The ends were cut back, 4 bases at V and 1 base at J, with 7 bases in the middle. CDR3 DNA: TGTGCCAGCAGTTCGAGAAGGAACACTGAAGCTTTCTTT. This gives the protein CASSSRRNTEAFF.

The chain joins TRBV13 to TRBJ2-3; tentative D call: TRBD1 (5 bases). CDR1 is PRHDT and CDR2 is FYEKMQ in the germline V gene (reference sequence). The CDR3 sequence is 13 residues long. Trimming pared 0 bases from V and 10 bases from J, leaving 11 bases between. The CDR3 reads CASSLGIGAPQYF. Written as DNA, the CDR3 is TGTGCCAGCAGCTTAGGCATAGGGGCACCGCAGTATTTT.